This T cell receptor (beta chain) was recorded in a study of blood T cells in healthy people across ages. Germline V gene lookup returns CDR1 MDHEN and CDR2 SYDVKM. Trimming pared 8 bases from V and 5 bases from J, leaving 10 bases between. The CDR3 consists of 12 residues. The study isolated at least 7 million PBMCs from each sample. Notes on this clonotype: Its antigen remains unknown.

Overall study results and limits: Those diversity estimates obtained from one million T cells were thought to be underestimates.

For the second PCR, which ran for roughly 6 to 12 cycles, a sample-barcoded 5' primer and a J-beta primer mix were used. Every cDNA molecule carried a tag from a template-switch adaptor bearing 12 random nucleotides. TCRdb re-analysed the 5' RACE reads in MiXCR, keeping a single row per CDR3 protein. The table records about 500,000 distinct CDR3 sequences, about 25% of them present only once. These data are also associated with another study on T cells of mothers and their children.

The sequenced sample was blood. The origin of this receptor is a boy aged 5-17 years in good health. This chain joins TRBV28 and TRBJ2-1; D remains unclear. The CDR3 region has the DNA TGTGCCAGCGGGCTAGGGAACAATGAGCAGTTCTTC. Translating gives CASGLGNNEQFF.